Shown below are 19 T cell receptor beta chains from a single sample sequenced in a study of shared clonotypes between healthy human individuals (dated by TCRdb to the early 2020s). Library creation used the immunoSEQ multiplex PCR assay. As stored in TCRdb, this immuneACCESS dataset retains in-frame rearrangements with V and J assigned. A fraction of the clones does not appear; measured against another copy, unresolved V genes explain less than half of the discrepancy, and the remainder lacks a known reason. The sample table contains about 610,000 clones; only one count was recorded for almost 97% of them. The ten biggest clones cover roughly 0.05% of the sample. The sample taken for sequencing was naive CD4+ T cells sorted from blood. The cell subset or site label here, explained by the study, means: CD45RA+ positively selected. Receptors were obtained from a woman aged 25 to 39 in good health.

The V and J genes are TRBV6-6 and TRBJ2-7, with 13 bases fitting TRBD2. The germline V gene encodes CDR1 MNHNY and CDR2 SVGAGI (reference sequence). CDR3 size: 15 residues. Trimming took 6 bases from V and 4 from J; bases not matched to a gene: 6. CDR3 protein: CASSWTSGSLYEQYF. The DNA of the CDR3 is TGTGCCAGCAGCTGGACTAGCGGGAGTTTGTACGAGCAGTACTTC.

The V and J genes are TRBV5-1 and TRBJ2-3, with 8 bases matching TRBD1. The CDR3 spans 15 residues. V lost 4 bases and J lost 3; bases outside the gene matches: 7. Germline V gives CDR1 SGHRS, CDR2 YFSETQ. The CDR3 nucleotides are TGCGCCAGCAGCACATCGGACAGGGATACAGATACGCAGTATTTT. It yields the protein CASSTSDRDTDTQYF.

The chain recombines TRBV7-3 with TRBJ2-1, with TRBD1 as a possible D gene (6 bases). The V gene's germline CDR1 is SGHTA and CDR2 FQGTGA. The V end was cut by 5 bases, the J end by 3 bases, with 11 bases between. This CDR3 region has 14 residues. CDR3 loop: CASSVQGFYNEQFF. CDR3 sequence (DNA): TGTGCCAGCAGCGTACAGGGATTCTACAATGAGCAGTTCTTC.

The genes are TRBV4-1 and TRBJ2-2; 10 nucleotides agree with TRBD2. V was pared by 1 base and J by 8 bases, with 7 bases of the junction left unmatched. Per germline, CDR1 MGHRA and CDR2 YSYEKL. CDR3 length: 16 amino acids. CDR3 region: CASSQGTSGRVGELFF. In nucleotides, the CDR3 is TGCGCCAGCAGCCAAGGAACGAGCGGGAGGGTGGGGGAGCTGTTTTTT.

This chain connects TRBV19 to TRBJ1-2; D perhaps matches TRBD1 (6 bases). The V and J ends lost 6 bases and 5 bases respectively, with 10 bases between them. The CDR3 consists of 12 residues. CDR1 and CDR2 (germline): LNHDA, SQIVND (reference sequence). The CDR3 DNA is TGTGCCAGTAGCCGGGGGGCTTATGGCTACACCTTC. Residues: CASSRGAYGYTF.

This rearrangement joins TRBV11-2 to TRBJ2-7, with D perhaps assigned TRBD1 or TRBD2 (7 bases each). The CDR3 is 18 amino acids. Germline V CDR1 and CDR2: SGHAT, FQNNGV. V was trimmed by 4 bases and J by 2 bases, leaving 24 bases between them. The CDR3 loop reads CASSSTWEGAGPPYEQYF. In DNA form, the CDR3 reads TGTGCCAGCAGCTCGACGTGGGAGGGGGCAGGGCCCCCCTACGAGCAGTACTTC.

This chain connects TRBV6-5 to TRBJ2-5; TRBD2 agrees at 7 bases. CDR1 MNHEY and CDR2 SVGAGI come from the germline V gene. The CDR3 length is 15 residues. V gave up 5 bases and J gave up 9 bases; unmatched junction bases: 15. Here the CDR3 reads CASSAGTNGRRAQYF. Written as DNA, the CDR3 is TGTGCCAGCAGTGCCGGGACTAACGGAAGGAGGGCCCAGTACTTC.

The count of this clone is one. V gene TRBV11-2 combines with J gene TRBJ2-7, with 10 bases lining up with TRBD2. The CDR3 loop spans 16 amino acids. In germline, CDR1 is SGHAT, CDR2 FQNNGV. V shed 5 bases and J 1 base; nucleotides not matched to a gene: 8. The CDR3 DNA reads as TGTGCCAGCAGCCCCATAGCGGGAGGATTATCCTACGAGCAGTACTTC. This codes for CASSPIAGGLSYEQYF.

The rearrangement uses TRBV4-1 and TRBJ2-7, with D possibly matching TRBD1 (5 bases). The V and J ends lost 3 bases and 3 bases respectively, with 9 bases between them. This CDR3 spans 13 amino acids. Germline CDR1 reads MGHRA; CDR2 reads YSYEKL. The CDR3 sequence: CASSHWTNYEQYF. CDR3 nucleotide sequence: TGCGCCAGCAGCCACTGGACAAACTACGAGCAGTACTTC.

This chain links TRBV5-5 with TRBJ1-5; TRBD1 matches 7 bases. After removal of 0 bases from V and 4 bases from J, the junction contained 7 bases not matched to a gene. CDR1 is SGHKS and CDR2 is YYEKEE in the germline V gene (reference sequence). CDR3 size: 16 residues. The CDR3 sequence is CASSLVPGQSNQPQHF. CDR3 DNA sequence: TGTGCCAGCAGCTTGGTACCGGGACAGTCAAATCAGCCCCAGCATTTT.

The chain links TRBV28 to TRBJ2-1, with TRBD1 identical over 8 bases. This CDR3 has 16 residues. Germline V gene data show CDR1 as MDHEN and CDR2 as SYDVKM. The ends lost 5 bases at V and 2 bases at J; junction bases unmatched: 8. CDR3 region: CASSAHGGQAYNEQFF. The DNA of the CDR3 is TGTGCCAGCAGTGCTCACGGGGGACAGGCCTACAATGAGCAGTTCTTC. Variable domain in full (rest from reference TRBV28 and TRBJ2-1): DVKVTQSSRYLVKRTGEKVFLECVQDMDHENMFWYRQDPGLGLRLIYFSYDVKMKEKGDIPEGYSVSREKKERFSLILESASTNQTSMYLCASSAHGGQAYNEQFFGPGTRLTVL.

This clone was counted a single time. The V call is TRBV6-1, the J call TRBJ2-7; D is perhaps TRBD2 (6 bases). CDR1 MNHNS and CDR2 SASEGT come from the germline V gene. The CDR3 spans 15 residues. Between the trimmed V and J ends, which lost 0 bases and 2 bases, there was a span of 11 bases. CDR3 DNA: TGTGCCAGCAGTGAAGCGGGGAGGAAAGCCTACGAGCAGTACTTC. Amino acid sequence: CASSEAGRKAYEQYF.

The chain couples TRBV5-4 to TRBJ1-1; no firm D call. Germline CDR1 is SGHNT and CDR2 is YYREEE (reference sequence). V dropped 0 bases and J dropped 4 bases, with 7 bases sitting between them. The CDR3 spans 13 residues. CDR3 region: CASSLVTGTEAFF. The DNA for the CDR3 is TGTGCCAGCAGCTTGGTAACGGGCACTGAAGCTTTCTTT. The full variable domain, its missing parts supplied by reference TRBV5-4 and TRBJ1-1, is ETGVTQSPTHLIKTRGQQVTLRCSSQSGHNTVSWYQQALGQGPQFIFQYYREEENGRGNFPPRFSGLQFPNYSSELNVNALELDDSALYLCASSLVTGTEAFFGQGTRLTVV.

The chain employs TRBV19 and TRBJ1-5; 11 positions match TRBD1. V shed 9 bases and J 4 bases; nucleotides not matched to a gene: 11. The CDR3 consists of 16 residues. From germline, CDR1 is LNHDA and CDR2 SQIVND (reference sequence). CDR3 DNA sequence: TGTGCCAGCTCACAAACGGGACAGGGGGGGAATCAGCCCCAGCATTTT. It translates to CASSQTGQGGNQPQHF.

The V call is TRBV27, the J call TRBJ1-2; possible D gene TRBD1, 5 bases. Germline lookup yields CDR1 MNHEY and CDR2 SMNVEV (reference sequence). This CDR3 contains 15 residues. V was pared by 4 bases and J by 3 bases, with 15 bases between. In DNA form, the CDR3 reads TGTGCCAGCAGTTCATTAGGGGCCCAGGACTATGGCTACACCTTC. Amino acid sequence: CASSSLGAQDYGYTF.

The chain joins TRBV6-4 to TRBJ2-1, with 9 bases matching TRBD2. V gave up 3 bases and J gave up 8 bases; unmatched junction bases: 8. Germline CDR1 is MRHNA and CDR2 is SNTAGT. This CDR3 contains 15 residues. CDR3 in amino acids: CASSDGGRARDEQFF. CDR3 sequence (DNA): TGTGCCAGCAGTGATGGCGGGAGGGCTCGCGATGAGCAGTTCTTC.

The CDR3 bases are TGCGCCAGCAGCCATTGGACCGACAGGGAATCTTCGCCAGCTTTCTTT. Translated: CASSHWTDRESSPAFF. This chain links TRBV4-1 with TRBJ1-1; TRBD1 agrees at 7 bases. Germline trimming cut 3 bases from V and 10 bases from J; bases unmatched to any gene: 17. Per the germline V gene, CDR1 is MGHRA and CDR2 is YSYEKL. CDR3 size: 16 residues.

The rearrangement links TRBV25-1 to TRBJ2-1; 7 nucleotides match TRBD2. There are 15 residues in the CDR3. V dropped 1 base and J dropped 7; count of bases not matched to a gene: 7. CDR1 and CDR2 from the germline V gene are MGHDK and SYGVNS. The CDR3: CASSEWGGKGNEQFF. DNA of the CDR3: TGTGCCAGCAGTGAATGGGGGGGGAAAGGAAATGAGCAGTTCTTC.

The V gene is TRBV14, the J gene TRBJ1-1; D is unresolved. Trimming left V 0 bases short and J 1 base short, with 12 bases between. The germline CDR1 and CDR2 sequences are SGHDN and FVKESK. The CDR3 sequence is 16 residues long. CDR3 region: CASSQDLSASNTEAFF. In nucleotides, the CDR3 is TGTGCCAGCAGCCAAGATCTCTCAGCATCGAACACTGAAGCTTTCTTT.